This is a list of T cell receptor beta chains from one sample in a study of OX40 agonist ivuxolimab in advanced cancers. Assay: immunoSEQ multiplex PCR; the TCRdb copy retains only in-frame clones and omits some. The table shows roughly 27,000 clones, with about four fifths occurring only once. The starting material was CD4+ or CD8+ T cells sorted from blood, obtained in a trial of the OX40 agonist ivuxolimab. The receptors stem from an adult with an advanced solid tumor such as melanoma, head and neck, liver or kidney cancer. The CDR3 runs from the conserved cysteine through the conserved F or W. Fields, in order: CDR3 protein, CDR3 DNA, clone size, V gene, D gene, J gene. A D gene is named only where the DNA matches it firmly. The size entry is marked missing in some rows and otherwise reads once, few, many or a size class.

CASSLGWGLRGNIQYF	TGTGCCAGCAGCTTAGGGTGGGGCCTAAGGGGGAACATTCAGTACTTC	-	TRBV7-8	-	TRBJ2-4
CAWSGGRDQETQYF	TGTGCCTGGAGTGGGGGCCGGGACCAAGAGACCCAGTACTTC	-	TRBV30	-	TRBJ2-5
CASSYSGLAGDTEQFF	TGTGCCAGCAGTTACTCAGGACTAGCGGGAGATACTGAGCAGTTCTTC	-	TRBV6-5	TRBD2	TRBJ2-1
CASSMMGAYQPQHF	TGTGCCAGTAGTATGATGGGGGCCTATCAGCCCCAGCATTTT	-	TRBV19	-	TRBJ1-5
CTSSQDWERGPAYEQYF	TGCACCAGCAGCCAAGATTGGGAGCGGGGACCGGCCTACGAGCAGTACTTC	-	TRBV1	-	TRBJ2-7
CASSRDSYSNQPQHF	TGTGCCAGCAGCAGGGACAGCTATAGCAATCAGCCCCAGCATTTT	-	TRBV6-5	TRBD1	TRBJ1-5
CAISDHRQGSTNEKLFF	TGTGCCATCAGTGATCACCGACAGGGATCAACTAATGAAAAACTGTTTTTT	-	TRBV10-3	TRBD1	TRBJ1-4
CASSLTESSYNEQFF	TGTGCCAGCAGTTTAACAGAAAGCTCCTACAATGAGCAGTTCTTC	once	TRBV6-5	-	TRBJ2-1
CSVDDTSTDTQYF	TGCAGCGTTGACGACACTAGCACAGATACGCAGTATTTT	-	TRBV29-1	-	TRBJ2-3
CASSLGTASYEQYF	TGTGCCAGCAGCTTAGGGACGGCGTCCTACGAGCAGTACTTC	-	TRBV7-8	-	TRBJ2-7
CASLASSLVYTF	TGTGCCAGCTTGGCCAGTTCCCTCGTTTACACCTTC	-	TRBV6-6	-	TRBJ1-2
CASSSPTSGIYNEQFF	TGTGCCAGCAGCTCCCCGACTAGCGGAATATACAATGAGCAGTTCTTC	few	TRBV7-9	TRBD2	TRBJ2-1
CASGRGQGAHYEQYF	TGTGCTAGTGGTCGAGGACAGGGTGCGCACTACGAGCAGTACTTC	-	TRBV12-5	TRBD1	TRBJ2-7
CASSEGVHGTDTQYF	TGTGCCAGCAGTGAAGGAGTCCACGGCACAGATACGCAGTATTTT	-	TRBV6-1	-	TRBJ2-3
CASSELGTGYSPLHF	TGTGCCAGCAGTGAATTGGGGACAGGGTATTCACCCCTCCACTTT	-	TRBV2	TRBD1	TRBJ1-6
CASSEAAMNTEAFF	TGTGCCAGCAGTGAAGCAGCCATGAACACTGAAGCTTTCTTT	-	TRBV2	-	TRBJ1-1
CASSSALNGYEQYF	TGTGCCAGCAGCTCCGCTTTGAACGGATACGAGCAGTACTTC	-	TRBV13	-	TRBJ2-7
CASSQDGVEGLSRDEQFF	TGCGCCAGCAGCCAAGATGGGGTGGAGGGCCTCTCCCGCGATGAGCAGTTCTTC	medium-sized	TRBV4-1	-	TRBJ2-1
CASSLPDVGYEQYF	TGTGCCAGCTCACTCCCGGATGTGGGCTACGAGCAGTACTTC	-	TRBV18	-	TRBJ2-7
CASSVVSSSYNEQFF	TGTGCCAGCAGCGTAGTCAGTAGCTCCTACAATGAGCAGTTCTTC	-	TRBV9	-	TRBJ2-1
CASSPVGPRGYTF	TGCGCCAGCAGCCCTGTTGGACCTAGGGGCTACACCTTC	-	TRBV4-1	-	TRBJ1-2
CASSLTGQVSYEQYF	TGCGCCAGCAGCTTGACGGGACAGGTTTCCTACGAGCAGTACTTC	-	TRBV5-1	TRBD1	TRBJ2-7
CASSLLYGSYNEQFF	TGTGCCAGCAGCCTACTTTATGGCTCCTACAATGAGCAGTTCTTC	-	TRBV13	-	TRBJ2-1
CASSLGDFRGNQPQHF	TGTGCCAGCAGCTTGGGGGACTTTAGGGGCAATCAGCCCCAGCATTTT	-	TRBV7-8	-	TRBJ1-5
CASSYSGGLDKNIQYF	TGTGCCAGCAGTTACTCCGGGGGGCTGGACAAAAACATTCAGTACTTC	once	TRBV6-6	-	TRBJ2-4
CASTWGPPSEQFF	TGTGCCTCCACGTGGGGGCCCCCAAGTGAGCAGTTCTTC	-	TRBV30	-	TRBJ2-1
CASSPDYNEQFF	TGTGCCAGCAGCCCCGACTACAATGAGCAGTTCTTC	-	TRBV5-4	-	TRBJ2-1
CASSPRQPTGELFF	TGTGCCAGCAGCCCCAGACAGCCCACCGGGGAGCTGTTTTTT	-	TRBV14	-	TRBJ2-2
CASRGDSHEQYF	TGTGCCAGCAGGGGGGACAGCCACGAGCAGTACTTC	-	TRBV2	TRBD1	TRBJ2-7
CASTTGKTGELFF	TGTGCCAGCACCACGGGGAAAACCGGGGAGCTGTTTTTT	medium-sized	TRBV6-5	-	TRBJ2-2
CASSESGDQETQYF	TGCGCCAGCAGTGAGTCAGGGGATCAAGAGACCCAGTACTTC	-	TRBV10-1	-	TRBJ2-5
CASSYPIDNEQFF	TGCGCCAGCAGCTACCCGATAGACAATGAGCAGTTCTTC	-	TRBV5-1	-	TRBJ2-1